This is a list of T cell receptor beta chains from one sample in a study of response to subunit inactivated influenza vaccine. TCRdb redid the calling of the RT-PCR reads with MiXCR, one entry per CDR3 protein. In the table there are more than 600,000 distinct CDR3 sequences, around 18% of which are singletons. The sample was PBMCs from blood, taken roughly 5 days after vaccination. The source is a man aged 45-65 years who received an inactivated influenza vaccine. Each CDR3 is given with its conserved first and last residue. The D gene is left open where the match is weak. Clone size is stated in some rows and not others, as once, few, many or a class when expanded.

clone_size j_call v_call d_call cdr3_nt cdr3_aa
. TRBJ2-5 TRBV20-1 . TGCAGTGCCAGGCTTTTGGGTCGCGGTGAGACCCAGTACTTC CSARLLGRGETQYF
few TRBJ2-7 TRBV5-1 . TGCGCCAGCAGCTTCCAAACTACAGGGAACGAGCAGTACTTC CASSFQTTGNEQYF
few TRBJ2-3 TRBV6-1 TRBD1 TGTGCCAGCAAGGAGGGACAGGGCCTTACAGATACGCAGTATTTT CASKEGQGLTDTQYF
. TRBJ2-2 TRBV28 TRBD2 TGTGCCAGCAGCCCCACTAGCGGTGCCGGGGAGCTGTTTTTT CASSPTSGAGELFF
. TRBJ2-5 TRBV10-2 TRBD2 TGCGCCAGCAGTCATCCTAGCGGGGGTCCCCAAGAGACCCAGTACTTC CASSHPSGGPQETQYF
few TRBJ1-2 TRBV7-2 . TGTGCCAGCACCCTGTCAGGGGACTATGGCTACACCTTC CASTLSGDYGYTF
. TRBJ2-1 TRBV10-3 . TGTGCCATCGGGACGGGGGCCTACAATGAGCAGTTCTTC CAIGTGAYNEQFF
few TRBJ2-3 TRBV18 . TGTGCCAGCTCAACTACGCGCACAGATACGCAGTATTTT CASSTTRTDTQYF
many TRBJ2-7 TRBV20-1 . TGCAGTGCTAGAGGATCTAGCGACAGGGCCTACGAGCAGTACTTC CSARGSSDRAYEQYF
few TRBJ2-1 TRBV27 TRBD1 TGTGCCAGCAGTAGACAGGGAGCGAATGAGCAGTTCTTC CASSRQGANEQFF
. TRBJ2-7 TRBV25-1 TRBD2 TGTGCCAGCAGTCGAGGGGTAGCGGGCGAGCAGTACTTC CASSRGVAGEQYF
. TRBJ2-1 TRBV12-3/TRBV12-4 TRBD2 TGTGCCAGCAGGCAGACTAGCGGGGGATACAATGAGCAGTTCTTC CASRQTSGGYNEQFF
. TRBJ2-7 TRBV20-1 TRBD2 TGCAGTGCTAGAAGCGGGAGGACCTACGAGCAGTACTTC CSARSGRTYEQYF
. TRBJ2-1 TRBV2 TRBD2 TGTGCCAGCAGTGAATATGGGGGACTAGCGAACAATGAGCAGTTCTTC CASSEYGGLANNEQFF
. TRBJ2-3 TRBV4-3 TRBD2 TGCGCCAGCAGCCAAGTAATAGCGGGGGATGGCACAGATACGCAGTATTTT CASSQVIAGDGTDTQYF
. TRBJ2-7 TRBV7-2 . TGTGCCAGCAGCTTAGTATTTGGGGGGAGTACCTACGAGCAGTACTTC CASSLVFGGSTYEQYF
. TRBJ2-3 TRBV12-3/TRBV12-4 TRBD2 TGTGCCAGCAGTTTCTCTAGCGGGGTCACAGATACGCAGTATTTT CASSFSSGVTDTQYF
few TRBJ1-2 TRBV30 TRBD1 TGTGCCTGGAGTACGGCAGGGACAGTAAAGTACTATGGCTACACCTTC CAWSTAGTVKYYGYTF